Presented here are 5 T cell receptor beta chains from one specimen sequenced in a study of glioma-infiltrating T cells after dendritic cell vaccination. Profiled with immunoSEQ multiplex PCR; TCRdb holds only in-frame clones, not every one. Of some 100,000 clones listed, 70% to 80% were seen once; the top ten hold approximately 6%. The sample consisted of blood, taken before dendritic cell vaccination. These receptor sequences come from a human donor with glioblastoma.

V usage is TRBV28 and J usage is TRBJ1-1, with 11 bases identical to TRBD1. This CDR3 is built from 17 residues. Germline CDR1 reads MDHEN; CDR2 reads SYDVKM. V was pared by 7 bases and J by 1 base, with 11 bases of the junction left unmatched. The CDR3 sequence is CASKGPRTGGRNTEAFF. DNA for the CDR3: TGTGCCAGCAAAGGCCCCAGGACAGGGGGCCGGAACACTGAAGCTTTCTTT.

This chain uses TRBV13 with TRBJ1-2; D is unresolved. The V gene's germline CDR1 is PRHDT and CDR2 FYEKMQ (reference sequence). The CDR3 consists of 14 residues. V gave up 3 bases and J gave up 4 bases, with 12 bases separating them. The CDR3 DNA sequence: TGTGCCAGCAGCTTGAGGGTCTCGGGCTATGGCTACACCTTC. This gives the protein CASSLRVSGYGYTF.

This clone was detected once. V is TRBV7-6 and J is TRBJ2-2; possible D gene TRBD2, 6 bases. This CDR3 has 17 residues. The V gene's germline CDR1 is SGHVS and CDR2 FNYEAQ. V lost 0 bases and J lost 0, with 11 bases in between. CDR3 sequence: CASSLAGGAANTGELFF. For the CDR3, the DNA is TGTGCCAGCAGCTTAGCGGGGGGAGCGGCGAACACCGGGGAGCTGTTTTTT.

V usage is TRBV30 and J usage is TRBJ1-4, with D possibly matching TRBD1 (6 bases). Trimming removed 4 bases at V and 3 bases at J, with 12 bases between. There are 14 residues in the CDR3. The germline V gene encodes CDR1 GTSNPN and CDR2 SVGIG (reference sequence). The CDR3 bases are TGTGCCTGGACCCAGGGGTTATCTAATGAAAAACTGTTTTTT. Its protein product is CAWTQGLSNEKLFF.

This chain joins TRBV7-9 and TRBJ2-5; maybe TRBD1 (6 bases). Germline V gene data show CDR1 as SEHNR and CDR2 as FQNEAQ (reference sequence). The CDR3 length is 15 residues. Deletions cut 3 bases from V and 4 bases from J, with 15 bases between. The CDR3: CASSLNTGRRETQYF. The CDR3 DNA follows: TGTGCCAGCAGCTTGAATACAGGGCGGCGAGAGACCCAGTACTTC.